Listed below are T cell receptor beta chains from one sample, sequenced in a study of blood T cell repertoires in COVID-19. The protocol was immunoSEQ multiplex PCR, while the TCRdb copy is restricted to in-frame clones and leaves out a portion. Of 200,000 to 300,000 clones detected, less than 90% appear once; the ten largest clones hold about 4.1%. Sequenced sample: peripheral blood. The receptors here all came from a man in his 60s who had recovered from COVID-19. CDR3s include the opening cysteine and the closing phenylalanine or tryptophan. A D gene is named only where the DNA matches it firmly. A clone size is listed for some rows: how often the clone was seen (once, few, many), or a class if it is expanded.

TRBV3-1/TRBV3-2	NA	NA	TRBJ1-1	TGTGCCAGCAGCTCAACTTTGAACACTGAAGCTTTCTTT	CASSSTLNTEAFF
TRBV6-5	NA	NA	TRBJ1-3	TGTGCCAGCAGTAAACAGGGCTCTGGAAACACCATATATTTT	CASSKQGSGNTIYF
TRBV15	NA	NA	TRBJ2-7	TGTGCCACCAGCAGGACTCAGACAGCCTACGAGCAGTACTTC	CATSRTQTAYEQYF
TRBV7-2	NA	NA	TRBJ2-3	TGTGCCAGCAGCTTAGACCCTGAGGATACGCAGTATTTT	CASSLDPEDTQYF
TRBV23-1	once	NA	TRBJ2-4	TGCGCCAGCGGGGGGTGGTTCTTC	CASGGWFF
TRBV9	NA	TRBD2	TRBJ2-2	TGTGCCAGCAGCGTAGATAGCGGGGGGAGGTCCGGGGAGCTGTTTTTT	CASSVDSGGRSGELFF
TRBV19	NA	TRBD2	TRBJ2-1	TGTGCCAGTGGAAAAAGCGGGGGGGTCTACAATGAGCAGTTCTTC	CASGKSGGVYNEQFF
TRBV13	NA	TRBD1	TRBJ2-7	TGTGCCAGCAGCCCAGACAGGGGGTACTACGAGCAGTACTTC	CASSPDRGYYEQYF
TRBV24-1	once	NA	TRBJ1-2	TGTGCCACCAGTGACTCCAGCTATGGCTACACCTTC	CATSDSSYGYTF
TRBV7-3	NA	TRBD2	TRBJ2-7	TGTGCCAGCAGCGTAAGCGGGACCTCCTACGAGCAGTACTTC	CASSVSGTSYEQYF
TRBV11-3	NA	NA	TRBJ2-5	TGTGCCAGCAGCTTAGGGGGTCAGGGTGCCGGGACCCAGTACTTC	CASSLGGQGAGTQYF
TRBV19	NA	TRBD1	TRBJ2-7	TGTGCCAGTAGCCGGACAGGGAACGAGCAGTACTTC	CASSRTGNEQYF
TRBV5-6	NA	NA	TRBJ1-2	TGTGCCAGCAGCTTGGGAATAGACCCCGGGGGGAACTATGGCTACACCTTC	CASSLGIDPGGNYGYTF
TRBV19	NA	NA	TRBJ2-1	TGTGCCAGTAGTTATGGGGGGGGCTTCACCTACAATGAGCAGTTCTTC	CASSYGGGFTYNEQFF
TRBV30	once	TRBD1	TRBJ1-4	TGTGCCTGGAGCCAGGGGGCTGAAGGGGAAAAACTGTTTTTT	CAWSQGAEGEKLFF
TRBV6-2/TRBV6-3	NA	NA	TRBJ1-2	TGTGCCAGCAGTTACTCTGGACAGACATATGGCTACACCTTC	CASSYSGQTYGYTF
TRBV18	NA	NA	TRBJ1-5	TGTGCCAGCTCACCGCCTGGCCCCCGGGGTCAGCCCCAGCATTTT	CASSPPGPRGQPQHF
TRBV6-2/TRBV6-3	NA	TRBD1	TRBJ1-4	TGTGCCAGCAGCCATAAATCGACAGGGCATGCAACTAATGAAAAACTGTTTTTT	CASSHKSTGHATNEKLFF
TRBV19	NA	NA	TRBJ2-7	TGTGCCAGTAGTGTTCGCCCGGGTCGACCGTCCTACGAGCAGTACTTC	CASSVRPGRPSYEQYF
TRBV6-4	NA	NA	TRBJ2-3	TGTGCCAGCAGTGAACAACAGGGTGGGAAAGATACGCAGTATTTT	CASSEQQGGKDTQYF
TRBV3-1/TRBV3-2	NA	NA	TRBJ1-3	TGTGCCAGCAGCCTCGGTCCGTCGCGGGCCGGAAACACCATATATTTT	CASSLGPSRAGNTIYF
TRBV3-1/TRBV3-2	NA	NA	TRBJ2-7	TGTGCCAGCAGTTCAACAACCCCGGGACAACCACCCTACGAGCAGTACTTC	CASSSTTPGQPPYEQYF
TRBV7-2	NA	NA	TRBJ1-1	TGTGCCAGCAGCTGGGGGCGGACGAACACTGAAGCTTTCTTT	CASSWGRTNTEAFF
TRBV9	once	TRBD2	TRBJ2-5	TGTGCCAGCAGCGTAGCTTTTGGCGGGGGGACTCAAGAGACCCAGTACTTC	CASSVAFGGGTQETQYF
TRBV5-1	NA	TRBD1	TRBJ1-3	TGCGCCAGCAGCATCGGGACAGGGGGAGTTGGAAACACCATATATTTT	CASSIGTGGVGNTIYF
TRBV5-4	NA	TRBD1	TRBJ2-1	TGTGCCAGCAGGCAGAAGGGACAGTCCTACAATGAGCAGTTCTTC	CASRQKGQSYNEQFF
TRBV6-6	NA	TRBD2	TRBJ2-5	TGTGCCAGCAGCAACTACGGGACTAGCGGCCAAGAGACCCAGTACTTC	CASSNYGTSGQETQYF
TRBV7-8	NA	NA	TRBJ2-5	TGTGCCAGCAGCTTAGGGGGCCGCCGCCAAGAGACCCAGTACTTC	CASSLGGRRQETQYF
TRBV12-3/TRBV12-4	NA	NA	TRBJ1-2	TGTGCCAGCAGTTTAGCTCGCCCTGGCCCGTTCTTC	CASSLARPGPFF
TRBV30	NA	NA	TRBJ1-1	TGTGCCTGGAGTCGAAACGGGAACACTGAAGCTTTCTTT	CAWSRNGNTEAFF
TRBV5-5	NA	NA	TRBJ1-4	TGTGCCAGCAGCTTAGGGGCAGGGAATAATGAAAAACTGTTTTTT	CASSLGAGNNEKLFF
TRBV27	NA	NA	TRBJ1-4	TGTGCCAGCAGTTTTCATCTTGGGGATAGGACTACTAATGAAAAACTGTTTTTT	CASSFHLGDRTTNEKLFF
TRBV19	NA	NA	TRBJ1-2	TGTGCCAGTAGTATGGTGGCGGGGGGCTACACCTTC	CASSMVAGGYTF
TRBV3-1/TRBV3-2	NA	NA	TRBJ1-4	TGTGCCAGCAGCCAAGGCAAACGGGAAAAACTGTTTTTT	CASSQGKREKLFF
TRBV6-5	few	NA	TRBJ1-3	TGTGCCAGCAGCCTTGACAGATTCTCTGGAAACACCATATATTTT	CASSLDRFSGNTIYF
TRBV1	NA	NA	TRBJ2-1	TGCACCAGCAGCCAACAGCGGGGGGGTCAGTTCTTC	CTSSQQRGGQFF
TRBV27	NA	NA	TRBJ1-6	TGTGCCAGCAGCCGACAGGTGGTGTATTCACCCCTCCACTTT	CASSRQVVYSPLHF
TRBV19	NA	NA	TRBJ1-1	TGTGCCAGTAGGGTGACAGAGAACACTGAAGCTTTCTTT	CASRVTENTEAFF
TRBV13	NA	NA	TRBJ2-4	TGTGCCAGCAGCTTAGGCGGAGGGGGCTCTAGCTACAACATTCAGTACTTC	CASSLGGGGSSYNIQYF
TRBV25-1	NA	NA	TRBJ2-3	TGTGCCAGCAGTGAATTGGGCAGCTTCACAGATACGCAGTATTTT	CASSELGSFTDTQYF
TRBV14	NA	NA	TRBJ1-1	TGTGCCAGCAGCCCTTCACTGCGGTTTGTAACTGAAGCTTTCTTT	CASSPSLRFVTEAFF
TRBV5-5	NA	NA	TRBJ2-7	TGTGCCAGCAGCGGGACTTCGTCCTCCTACGAGCAGTACTTC	CASSGTSSSYEQYF
TRBV5-6	NA	TRBD1	TRBJ1-4	TGTGCCAGCAGCGACGGCCCCGGGACAGCTAATGAAAAACTGTTTTTT	CASSDGPGTANEKLFF
TRBV2	NA	NA	TRBJ2-3	TGTGCCAGCAGGCCCCCCAGAAGCACAGATACGCAGTATTTT	CASRPPRSTDTQYF
TRBV6-6	NA	TRBD2	TRBJ2-7	TGTGCCAGCAGCTCCACTAGCGGGGGCCCCTACGAGCAGTACTTC	CASSSTSGGPYEQYF
TRBV18	NA	TRBD1	TRBJ2-5	TGTGCCAGCTCACCACGAGGGGGCGAGACCCAGTACTTC	CASSPRGGETQYF
TRBV4-1	once	TRBD1	TRBJ2-1	TGCGCCAGCAGCGAACAGGGGGGACAGTTGGGAAAAGAGCAGTTCTTC	CASSEQGGQLGKEQFF
TRBV18	NA	TRBD2	TRBJ2-1	TGTGCCAGCTCACCGGCGGTAGCGGGGGGGCACAATGAGCAGTTCTTC	CASSPAVAGGHNEQFF
TRBV18	NA	NA	TRBJ1-2	TGTGCCAGCTCCCCCCAAAAAGGGGGGGCGCGGCTGGATGGCTACACCTTC	CASSPQKGGARLDGYTF
TRBV18	NA	NA	TRBJ2-7	TGTGCCAGCTCACCACTACTAGCACCCCACGAGCAGTACTTC	CASSPLLAPHEQYF
TRBV5-6	once	NA	TRBJ1-1	TGTGCCAGCAGCTTTTTGGGGCGGTGGAACACTGAAGCTTTCTTT	CASSFLGRWNTEAFF